The entry below describes one TCR beta chain. This specimen belongs to a study of blood T cell repertoires in COVID-19. Study details: The United States, Italy and Spain supplied acute and convalescent COVID-19 samples. T cells, B-cell-depleted T cells, or PBMCs provided the cDNA or gDNA that served as material.

The length of the CDR3 is 11 residues. Per the germline V gene, CDR1 is DFQATT and CDR2 is SNEGSKA (reference sequence). Between the trimmed V and J ends, which lost 5 bases and 3 bases, there was a span of 8 bases. As processed by the authors: Estimation of nucleated cell counts relied on the amplification of reference gene primers. Some clones are missing from TCRdb's copy, which holds only in-frame ones; the method was immunoSEQ multiplex PCR. Clone size and V and J calls were adopted from that table, with D and trimming inferred from the DNA. The sample has approximately 25,000 clones, 65% to 85% seen once.

The V and J genes are TRBV20-1 and TRBJ2-7; possibly TRBD1 for D (5 bases). The clonotype comes from a man in his fifties or sixties with COVID-19, enrolled during active disease. The sequencing input was peripheral blood. CDR3 amino acids: CSASDSYEQYF. CDR3 coding DNA: TGCAGTGCTTCCGACAGCTACGAGCAGTACTTC.